This TCR beta chain is from a study of graft-versus-host responses after intestinal transplantation. Study-level points and caveats: The authors found GvH clones in recipient marrow, some appearing first in ileum or blood. Researchers found peak circulating GvH clone levels linked to early post-transplant HvG declines.

The table came from immunoSEQ multiplex PCR; TCRdb's copy has only in-frame clones and leaves some out. In the table there are 15,000 to 20,000 clones, approximately 92% of which are singletons. On this clone: Its matching antigen is unknown.

V lost 0 bases, J lost 2 bases, and 7 bases lay in between. Germline V gives CDR1 MRHNA, CDR2 SNTAGT. The CDR3 has 15 residues. The J gene is TRBJ2-2, the V gene TRBV6-4; perhaps TRBD2 as D (6 bases). Material: PBMCs, obtained about 350 days after transplant. This sequence was found in a human patient who received an intestinal transplant, so some T cells may come from the graft donor. CDR3 coding DNA: TGTGCCAGCAGTGACTCCGGGACTAACACCGGGGAGCTGTTTTTT. Its translation is CASSDSGTNTGELFF.